This T cell receptor (beta chain) was identified in a study of T cell changes during pregnancy in multiple sclerosis. Only in-frame clones appear in the TCRdb table, and some are missing; sequencing was by immunoSEQ multiplex PCR. The sample yields about 13,000 clones, roughly 90% seen once. CDR1 and CDR2 from the germline V gene are MNHNS and SASEGT. V gave up 2 bases and J gave up 4 bases; unmatched junction bases: 1. The CDR3 spans 14 residues. The chain recombines TRBV6-1 with TRBJ2-1; 8 bases are a match to TRBD2. Sequencing was performed on CD8+ T cells from peripheral blood mononuclear cells, taken after pregnancy. This TCR was sampled from a female donor in good health, enrolled as a control in a pregnancy study. This CDR3 is CASSEPSGYNEQFF. The CDR3 DNA reads as TGTGCCAGCAGTGAACCTAGCGGGTACAATGAGCAGTTCTTC.